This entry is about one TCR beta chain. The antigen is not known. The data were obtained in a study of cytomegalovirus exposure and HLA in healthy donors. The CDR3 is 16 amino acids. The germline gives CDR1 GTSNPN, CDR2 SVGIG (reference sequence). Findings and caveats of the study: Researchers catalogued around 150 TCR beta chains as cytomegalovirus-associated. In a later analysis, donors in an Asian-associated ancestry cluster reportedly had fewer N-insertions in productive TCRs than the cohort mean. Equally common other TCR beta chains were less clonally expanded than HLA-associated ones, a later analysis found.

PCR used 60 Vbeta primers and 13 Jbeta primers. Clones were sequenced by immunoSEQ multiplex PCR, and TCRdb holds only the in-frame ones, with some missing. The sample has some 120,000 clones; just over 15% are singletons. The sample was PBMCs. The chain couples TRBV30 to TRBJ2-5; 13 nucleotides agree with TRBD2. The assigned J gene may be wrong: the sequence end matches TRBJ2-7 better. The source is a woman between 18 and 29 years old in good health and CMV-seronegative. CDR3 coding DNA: TGTGCCTGGAGACCCCTTGGGACTAGCGGGGAAGACGAGCAGTACTTC. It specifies CAWRPLGTSGEDEQYF.